This T cell receptor (beta chain) emerged from a study of shared clonotypes between healthy human individuals. An even split of each subset's genomic DNA across several immunoSEQ plates was performed. Produced via immunoSEQ multiplex PCR; TCRdb's table is partial and in-frame only. The table records 2 million to 2.5 million clones, about 92% of them present only once. The CDR3 is made up of 16 amino acids. Germline lookup yields CDR1 SGDLS and CDR2 YYNGEE. The germline V and J ends were trimmed by 0 bases and 2 bases, with 14 bases remaining between them. The naive CD8 fraction comprised CD45RO-negative cells positively selected for CCR7 and excluded terminally differentiated effector memory CD45RA+ cells. Every donor was a Caucasian adult from Nashville, Tennessee.

J is TRBJ2-5 and V is TRBV9, with D maybe TRBD1 (5 bases). This TCR was sampled from a man between 18 and 29 years old in good health. Some clones in this sample may be carry-over from other donors' samples. Sequenced: naive CD8+ T cells from PBMCs. As DNA, the CDR3 is TGTGCCAGCAGCGTAGCGGTAACAGGCAAACAAGAGACCCAGTACTTC. As protein: CASSVAVTGKQETQYF.